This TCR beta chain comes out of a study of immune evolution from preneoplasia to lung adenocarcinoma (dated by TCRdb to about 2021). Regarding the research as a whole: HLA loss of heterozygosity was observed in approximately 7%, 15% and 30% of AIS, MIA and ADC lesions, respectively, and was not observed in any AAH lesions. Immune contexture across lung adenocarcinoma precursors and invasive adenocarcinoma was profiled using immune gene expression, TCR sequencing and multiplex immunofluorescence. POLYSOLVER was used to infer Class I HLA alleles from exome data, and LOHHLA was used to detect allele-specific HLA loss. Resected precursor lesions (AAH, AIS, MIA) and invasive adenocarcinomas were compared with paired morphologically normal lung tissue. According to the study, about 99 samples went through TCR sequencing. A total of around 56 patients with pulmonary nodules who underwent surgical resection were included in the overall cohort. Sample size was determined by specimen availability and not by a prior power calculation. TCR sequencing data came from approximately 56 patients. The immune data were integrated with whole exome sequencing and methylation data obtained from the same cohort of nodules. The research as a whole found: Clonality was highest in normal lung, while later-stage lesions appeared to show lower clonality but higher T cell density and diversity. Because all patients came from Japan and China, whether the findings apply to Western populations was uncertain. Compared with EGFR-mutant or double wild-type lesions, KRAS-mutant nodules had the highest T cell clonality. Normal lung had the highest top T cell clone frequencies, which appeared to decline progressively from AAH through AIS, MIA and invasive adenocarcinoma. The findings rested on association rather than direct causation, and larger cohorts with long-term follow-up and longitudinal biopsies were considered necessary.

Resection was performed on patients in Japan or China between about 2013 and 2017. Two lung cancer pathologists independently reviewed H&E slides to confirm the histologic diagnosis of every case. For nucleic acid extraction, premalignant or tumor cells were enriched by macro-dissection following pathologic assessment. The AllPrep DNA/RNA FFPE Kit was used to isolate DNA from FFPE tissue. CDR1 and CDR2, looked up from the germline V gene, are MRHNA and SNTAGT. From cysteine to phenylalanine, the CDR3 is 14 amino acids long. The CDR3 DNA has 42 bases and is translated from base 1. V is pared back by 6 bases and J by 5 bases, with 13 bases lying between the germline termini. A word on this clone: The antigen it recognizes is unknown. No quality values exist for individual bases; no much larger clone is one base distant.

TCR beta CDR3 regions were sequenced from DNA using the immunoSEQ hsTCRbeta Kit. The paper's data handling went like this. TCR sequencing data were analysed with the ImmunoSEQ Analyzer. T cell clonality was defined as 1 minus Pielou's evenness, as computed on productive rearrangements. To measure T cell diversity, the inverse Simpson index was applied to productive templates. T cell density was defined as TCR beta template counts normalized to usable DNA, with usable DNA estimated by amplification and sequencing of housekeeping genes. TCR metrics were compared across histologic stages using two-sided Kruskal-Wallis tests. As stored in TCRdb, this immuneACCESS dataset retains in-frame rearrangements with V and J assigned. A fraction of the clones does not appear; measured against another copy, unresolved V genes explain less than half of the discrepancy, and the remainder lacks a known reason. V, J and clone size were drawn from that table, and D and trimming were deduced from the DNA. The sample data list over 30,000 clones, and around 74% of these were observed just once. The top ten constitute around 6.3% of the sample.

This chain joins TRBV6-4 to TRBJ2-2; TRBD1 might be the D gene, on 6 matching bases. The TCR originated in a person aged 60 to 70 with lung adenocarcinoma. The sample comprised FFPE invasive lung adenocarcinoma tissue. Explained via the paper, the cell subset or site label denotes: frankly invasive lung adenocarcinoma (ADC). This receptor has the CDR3 CASSRTEETGELFF. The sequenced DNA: TGTGCCAGCAGCAGGACAGAGGAGACCGGGGAGCTGTTTTTT.